The T cell receptor beta chain described here comes from a study of Graves' ophthalmopathy and Graves' hyperthyroidism. About the study: Peripheral blood was gathered at the point of initial diagnosis, before any treatment started.

Amplification of the TCR beta CDR3 regions used RNA transcripts (as template). First-round RT-PCR used HTBI primers; second-round multiplex PCR followed. TCRdb re-derived calls from the multiplex PCR reads in MiXCR, one entry per CDR3 protein. Counted here are roughly 380,000 distinct CDR3 sequences, less than 20% occurring once; the ten biggest clones make up roughly 7%. This clonotype occurred many times. The stable label applied to hyperthyroidism with no ophthalmopathy within 18 months of follow-up. V lost 4 bases and J lost 4, with 13 bases in between. This CDR3 spans 13 amino acids. Germline V gene sequence: CDR1 SQVTM, CDR2 ANQGSEA.

The chain carries TRBV29-1 and TRBJ2-5, with D uncertain. Source material: peripheral blood. The origin of this receptor is a woman aged 18-29 years with stable Graves' hyperthyroidism. The CDR3 loop is CSVAGPGRETQYF. CDR3 bases: TGCAGCGTTGCGGGCCCTGGGCGAGAGACCCAGTACTTC.